Listed below are T cell receptor beta chains from one sample, sequenced in a study of blood T cells in healthy people across ages. TCRdb recomputed calls from the 5' RACE reads with MiXCR, one row per CDR3 protein. The sample holds 650,000 to 800,000 distinct CDR3 sequences, 44% seen once. Input material: blood. These receptors all stem from a man in his sixties in good health. The CDR3 runs from the conserved cysteine through the conserved F or W. The D gene is left open where the match is weak. Rows give clone size only sometimes, using once, few, many, or a class for an expanded clone.

D gene: TRBD1
J gene: TRBJ1-4
clone size: .
V gene: TRBV7-9
CDR3 DNA: TGTGCCAGCAGCTCGGGGACAGGGGAGGTTGAAAAACTGTTTTTT
CDR3 protein: CASSSGTGEVEKLFF

D gene: TRBD1
J gene: TRBJ1-1
clone size: few
V gene: TRBV15
CDR3 DNA: TGTGCCACCAGTCGGGACAGGGTGAACACTGAAGCTTTCTTT
CDR3 protein: CATSRDRVNTEAFF

D gene: .
J gene: TRBJ2-7
clone size: few
V gene: TRBV5-1
CDR3 DNA: TGCGCCAGCAGCTTGATACCGGGGGCCTCCTACGAGCAGTACTTC
CDR3 protein: CASSLIPGASYEQYF

D gene: .
J gene: TRBJ2-5
clone size: .
V gene: TRBV11-2
CDR3 DNA: TGTGCCAGCAGCTTACGTACGGAGACCCAGTACTTC
CDR3 protein: CASSLRTETQYF

D gene: .
J gene: TRBJ2-2
clone size: .
V gene: TRBV6-1
CDR3 DNA: TGTGCCAGCACCTGGACTGCCACCGGGGAGCTGTTTTTT
CDR3 protein: CASTWTATGELFF

D gene: .
J gene: TRBJ2-5
clone size: few
V gene: TRBV11-3
CDR3 DNA: TGTGCCAGCAGCTCAGAGAAGTTTATGGAGACCCAGTACTTC
CDR3 protein: CASSSEKFMETQYF

D gene: .
J gene: TRBJ1-4
clone size: few
V gene: TRBV20-1
CDR3 DNA: TGCAGTGCTAGAGATTCGGTACGGAATGAAAAACTGTTTTTT
CDR3 protein: CSARDSVRNEKLFF

D gene: TRBD1
J gene: TRBJ2-2
clone size: .
V gene: TRBV6-6
CDR3 DNA: TGTGCCAGCAGTCGACCGGGACAGGGGGCCGGGGAGCTGTTTTTT
CDR3 protein: CASSRPGQGAGELFF

D gene: .
J gene: TRBJ1-2
clone size: .
V gene: TRBV10-3
CDR3 DNA: TGTGCCATCAGTGAGTCTGGGTTCGACTACACCTTC
CDR3 protein: CAISESGFDYTF

D gene: .
J gene: TRBJ1-1
clone size: .
V gene: TRBV27
CDR3 DNA: TGTGCCAGCAATTTTCGGCAGGGCCTCGGGAACACTGAAGCTTTCTTT
CDR3 protein: CASNFRQGLGNTEAFF

D gene: .
J gene: TRBJ1-6
clone size: few
V gene: TRBV10-3
CDR3 DNA: TGTGCCATCAGTGTCGGCAGCCCTAGTGATTCACCCCTCCACTTT
CDR3 protein: CAISVGSPSDSPLHF

D gene: TRBD2
J gene: TRBJ2-7
clone size: .
V gene: TRBV27
CDR3 DNA: TGTGCCAGCAGTCCGCCGGGACTAGATTTTTACGAGCAGTACTTC
CDR3 protein: CASSPPGLDFYEQYF

D gene: .
J gene: TRBJ1-5
clone size: .
V gene: TRBV12-3/TRBV12-4
CDR3 DNA: TGTGCCAGCAGTTTGGCCGGGCTGGGCAATCAGCCCCAGCATTTT
CDR3 protein: CASSLAGLGNQPQHF

D gene: .
J gene: TRBJ2-3
clone size: .
V gene: TRBV4-1
CDR3 DNA: TGCGCCAGCAGCCAAGAGGAATTTAAGACCACAGATACGCAGTATTTT
CDR3 protein: CASSQEEFKTTDTQYF

D gene: .
J gene: TRBJ2-5
clone size: .
V gene: TRBV25-1
CDR3 DNA: TGTGCCAGCAGTGAAAATGGGAGGAAGGATGGGCAGTACTTC
CDR3 protein: CASSENGRKDGQYF

D gene: TRBD2
J gene: TRBJ2-7
clone size: .
V gene: TRBV7-9
CDR3 DNA: TGTGCCAGCAGCTTAGGTTCGGGGGGTCCGCCCTACGAGCAGTACTTC
CDR3 protein: CASSLGSGGPPYEQYF

D gene: TRBD1
J gene: TRBJ2-2
clone size: .
V gene: TRBV7-3
CDR3 DNA: TGTGCCAGCAGCCCAGGGACAGGCCCCCACACCGGGGAGCTGTTTTTT
CDR3 protein: CASSPGTGPHTGELFF

D gene: TRBD2
J gene: TRBJ2-5
clone size: few
V gene: TRBV5-1
CDR3 DNA: TGCGCCAGCAGCTTCTCACCGGGACTAGCGGGGAACAATGAGCAGTACTTC
CDR3 protein: CASSFSPGLAGNNEQYF

D gene: TRBD2
J gene: TRBJ2-1
clone size: .
V gene: TRBV6-1
CDR3 DNA: TGTGCCAGCAGTGATAGGGCAGCGGGGCTGACCTACAAGGAGCAGTTCTTC
CDR3 protein: CASSDRAAGLTYKEQFF

D gene: TRBD1
J gene: TRBJ1-6
clone size: .
V gene: TRBV6-1
CDR3 DNA: TGTGCCAGCACAAGAGGGGCGTGGGCCGGGACAGATAATTCACCCCTCCACTTT
CDR3 protein: CASTRGAWAGTDNSPLHF

D gene: .
J gene: TRBJ2-1
clone size: .
V gene: TRBV2
CDR3 DNA: TGTGCCAGCCTCAAAGGGGGGGGCCTCAATGAGCAGTTCTTC
CDR3 protein: CASLKGGGLNEQFF

D gene: .
J gene: TRBJ2-7
clone size: .
V gene: TRBV20-1
CDR3 DNA: TGCAGTGCTAGTTATAATCAAGAGACCCGGTACTTC
CDR3 protein: CSASYNQETRYF

D gene: .
J gene: TRBJ1-4
clone size: .
V gene: TRBV14
CDR3 DNA: TGTGCCAGCAGTAGAGGCCAGGCGGGAGAAAAACTGTTTTTT
CDR3 protein: CASSRGQAGEKLFF

D gene: .
J gene: TRBJ2-5
clone size: once
V gene: TRBV20-1
CDR3 DNA: TGCAGTGCCCCGGACATCTACAATATAGGGACCCAGTACTTC
CDR3 protein: CSAPDIYNIGTQYF

D gene: .
J gene: TRBJ2-7
clone size: .
V gene: TRBV7-2
CDR3 DNA: TGTGCCAGCAAGATAGACCGGCTTAACTACGAGCAGTACTTC
CDR3 protein: CASKIDRLNYEQYF

D gene: TRBD2
J gene: TRBJ2-3
clone size: .
V gene: TRBV30
CDR3 DNA: TGTGCCTGGAGTGGACTAGCGGGGAAAAGAGATACGCAGTATTTT
CDR3 protein: CAWSGLAGKRDTQYF

D gene: .
J gene: TRBJ1-2
clone size: few
V gene: TRBV28
CDR3 DNA: TGTGCCAGCAGGAACTATGGCTACACCTTC
CDR3 protein: CASRNYGYTF

D gene: TRBD1
J gene: TRBJ1-1
clone size: .
V gene: TRBV6-5
CDR3 DNA: TGTGCCAGCAGTCCTCACAGGGGATCGACTGAAGCTTTCTTT
CDR3 protein: CASSPHRGSTEAFF

D gene: .
J gene: TRBJ1-4
clone size: .
V gene: TRBV15
CDR3 DNA: TGTGCCACCAACTACGACAGGTGGGGCGAAAAACTGTTTTTT
CDR3 protein: CATNYDRWGEKLFF

D gene: TRBD1
J gene: TRBJ2-1
clone size: .
V gene: TRBV4-3
CDR3 DNA: TGCGCCAGCAGCCAAGATCCCCCAGGGGGCACCTACAATGAGCAGTTCTTC
CDR3 protein: CASSQDPPGGTYNEQFF

D gene: .
J gene: TRBJ2-5
clone size: few
V gene: TRBV15
CDR3 DNA: TGTGCCACCAGCAGGGGAGGACGGACCAAATTCCAAGAGACCCAGTACTTC
CDR3 protein: CATSRGGRTKFQETQYF

D gene: .
J gene: TRBJ2-1
clone size: .
V gene: TRBV12-3/TRBV12-4
CDR3 DNA: TGTGCCAGCAGTTTAGAGGTCTCCTCGGGGTTGGATGAGCAGTTCTTC
CDR3 protein: CASSLEVSSGLDEQFF

D gene: .
J gene: TRBJ1-1
clone size: .
V gene: TRBV19
CDR3 DNA: TGTGCCAGTAGTGTTAGACATGGGGAGACTGAAGCTTTCTTT
CDR3 protein: CASSVRHGETEAFF

D gene: TRBD1
J gene: TRBJ2-5
clone size: .
V gene: TRBV29-1
CDR3 DNA: TGCAGCGTTGGACAGGGGGCCGGGGAGACCCAGTACTTC
CDR3 protein: CSVGQGAGETQYF

D gene: .
J gene: TRBJ2-7
clone size: .
V gene: TRBV7-9
CDR3 DNA: TGTGCCAGCAGCTTAGCGGCCTCTGTGACAGGCGGTAGAGAGCAGTACTTC
CDR3 protein: CASSLAASVTGGREQYF

D gene: .
J gene: TRBJ2-5
clone size: few
V gene: TRBV3-1
CDR3 DNA: TGTGCCAGCAGCCAAGGAACAGGGCTCCAAGAGACCCAGTACTTC
CDR3 protein: CASSQGTGLQETQYF

D gene: .
J gene: TRBJ2-3
clone size: .
V gene: TRBV12-5
CDR3 DNA: TGTGCTAGTGGATCGGGACTTCAGACAGATACGCAGTATTTT
CDR3 protein: CASGSGLQTDTQYF

D gene: .
J gene: TRBJ2-5
clone size: .
V gene: TRBV7-2
CDR3 DNA: TGTGCCAGCAGCTCGGGGACTTTAGGGCAGTACTTC
CDR3 protein: CASSSGTLGQYF

D gene: .
J gene: TRBJ1-2
clone size: .
V gene: TRBV27
CDR3 DNA: TGTGCCAGCAGTTTATCGAGGGTAGAAGGCTACACCTTC
CDR3 protein: CASSLSRVEGYTF

D gene: .
J gene: TRBJ2-3
clone size: few
V gene: TRBV15
CDR3 DNA: TGTGCCACCAGCAGAGATTATACAGGGATTCCAGATACGCAGTATTTT
CDR3 protein: CATSRDYTGIPDTQYF

D gene: TRBD2
J gene: TRBJ2-7
clone size: .
V gene: TRBV4-1
CDR3 DNA: TGCGCCAGCAGCCATGGAACCGGGACTAGCGGGGGATACGAGCAGTACTTC
CDR3 protein: CASSHGTGTSGGYEQYF

D gene: TRBD1
J gene: TRBJ2-7
clone size: once
V gene: TRBV9
CDR3 DNA: TGTGCCAGCAGCGATAACTCCGGGACAGGGAAGAGTAACGAGCAGTACTTC
CDR3 protein: CASSDNSGTGKSNEQYF

D gene: .
J gene: TRBJ2-7
clone size: .
V gene: TRBV6-2/TRBV6-3
CDR3 DNA: TGTGCCAGCAGTACCGCCTCGAATGAGCAGTACTTC
CDR3 protein: CASSTASNEQYF

D gene: .
J gene: TRBJ2-1
clone size: .
V gene: TRBV9
CDR3 DNA: TGTGCCAGCAGCGCCCCCCCCCACAATGAGCAGTTCTTC
CDR3 protein: CASSAPPHNEQFF

D gene: .
J gene: TRBJ2-7
clone size: few
V gene: TRBV6-5
CDR3 DNA: TGTGCCAGCAGTGCGGGAAGGCCTCCCTACGAGCAGTACTTC
CDR3 protein: CASSAGRPPYEQYF

D gene: .
J gene: TRBJ2-2
clone size: .
V gene: TRBV13
CDR3 DNA: TGTGCCAGCAGCTTATGGAGGCGCCGATCGAACACCGGGGAGCTGTTTTTT
CDR3 protein: CASSLWRRRSNTGELFF